Presented here are 25 T cell receptor beta chains from one specimen sequenced in a study of CD8 T cells in Susac syndrome. The RNA, roughly 0.45 to 1 ug, was put through reverse transcription using random hexamers. TCRdb used MiXCR to reprocess the immunoSEQ multiplex PCR reads, holding one entry per CDR3 protein. The sample shows over 150,000 distinct CDR3 sequences, nearly 95% of them seen only once. The specimen sequenced was CD4+ T cells from PBMCs. The receptors here all came from a human donor with multiple sclerosis.

This rearrangement joins TRBV28 to TRBJ2-7; D ambiguous. This CDR3 spans 13 amino acids. Per germline, CDR1 MDHEN and CDR2 SYDVKM. V was clipped by 7 bases and J by 5 bases, with 15 bases between them. For the CDR3, the DNA is TGTGCCAGCAAGTTTCGGTGGCTGGACGAGCAGTACTTC. The encoded protein is CASKFRWLDEQYF.

The V call is TRBV3-1, the J call TRBJ2-7; D gene ambiguous. V was cut by 4 bases and J by 0 bases, with 4 bases left in between. The CDR3 consists of 12 residues. Germline CDR1 LGHDT, CDR2 YNNKEL (reference sequence). The CDR3 DNA is TGTGCCAGCAGCCGCGTCTCCTACGAGCAGTACTTC. This sequence encodes CASSRVSYEQYF.

The J gene is TRBJ2-7, the V gene TRBV6-6, with unresolved D. V was cut by 0 bases and J by 1 base, with 10 bases left in between. The CDR3 is made up of 15 amino acids. Germline lookup yields CDR1 MNHNY and CDR2 SVGAGI (reference sequence). The chain's CDR3 is CASSYSIGRSYEQYF. The CDR3 DNA follows: TGTGCCAGCAGTTACTCGATCGGCCGTTCCTACGAGCAGTACTTC.

The J gene is TRBJ1-1, the V gene TRBV5-1; D gene uncertain. V dropped 4 bases and J dropped 2 bases, with 12 bases sitting between them. CDR3 length: 14 amino acids. Per germline, CDR1 SGHRS and CDR2 YFSETQ. The CDR3 is CASSATAVNTEAFF. CDR3 DNA sequence: TGCGCCAGCAGCGCAACAGCTGTAAACACTGAAGCTTTCTTT. The full variable domain, completed using reference TRBV5-1 and TRBJ1-1, is KAGVTQTPRYLIKTRGQQVTLSCSPISGHRSVSWYQQTPGQGLQFLFEYFSETQRNKGNFPGRFSGRQFSNSRSEMNVSTLELGDSALYLCASSATAVNTEAFFGQGTRLTVV.

The chain links TRBV20-1 to TRBJ2-7, with 11 bases identical to TRBD2. V was pared by 0 bases and J by 3 bases, with 16 bases of the junction left unmatched. Looked up from germline, CDR1 is DFQATT and CDR2 is SNEGSKA (reference sequence). The CDR3 spans 19 residues. The DNA of the CDR3 is TGCAGTGCTAGAGATCGAAGACTAGCGGGAACCCCAGGGGACTACGAGCAGTACTTC. Protein: CSARDRRLAGTPGDYEQYF.

The J gene is TRBJ2-1, the V gene TRBV20-1, with 8 bases fitting TRBD2. Germline V gene data show CDR1 as DFQATT and CDR2 as SNEGSKA (reference sequence). The CDR3 sequence is 15 residues long. The trim removed 4 bases at V and 3 bases at J, leaving 8 bases unmatched. CDR3 in amino acids: CSATVGAGGYNEQFF. DNA for the CDR3: TGCAGTGCTACAGTCGGGGCGGGAGGCTACAATGAGCAGTTCTTC.

This chain uses TRBV6-5 with TRBJ2-7, with D perhaps TRBD1 or TRBD2 (6 bases each). Germline V lookup: CDR1 MNHEY, CDR2 SVGAGI. The CDR3 length is 12 residues. V was clipped by 7 bases and J by 4 bases, with 11 bases between them. The CDR3 region has the DNA TGTGCCAGCAAGAGGGGGGAGTACGAGCAGTACTTC. It encodes CASKRGEYEQYF.

The rearrangement uses TRBV7-9 and TRBJ1-3, with D unclear. The ends were cut back, 0 bases at V and 4 bases at J, with 4 bases in the middle. The CDR3 has 13 residues. The germline V gene has CDR1 SEHNR and CDR2 FQNEAQ (reference sequence). The CDR3 spells CASSLAVGNTIYF. For the CDR3, the DNA is TGTGCCAGCAGCTTAGCGGTGGGAAACACCATATATTTT.

This clonotype appeared once. The gene calls are TRBV2 and TRBJ1-1; D remains ambiguous. Germline loops: CDR1 SNHLY, CDR2 FYNNEI. The CDR3 spans 13 residues. V was pared by 6 bases and J by 5 bases, with 13 bases between. The CDR3 nucleotides are TGTGCCAGCAGGGCCGGGGAGGAAACTGAAGCTTTCTTT. Translated, it gives CASRAGEETEAFF.

The rearrangement links TRBV12-3 or TRBV12-4 to TRBJ1-1; a possible D gene is TRBD1 (5 bases). The CDR3 consists of 12 residues. V was pared by 6 bases and J by 4 bases, with 9 bases between. The CDR3 region has the DNA TGTGCCAGCAGGGGGCGCGGCACTGAAGCTTTCTTT. It encodes CASRGRGTEAFF.

V is TRBV12-3 or TRBV12-4 and J is TRBJ1-2, with D perhaps TRBD1 (5 bases). V lost 5 bases and J lost 8, with 12 bases in between. This CDR3 contains 12 residues. The CDR3 here is CASSTGLQGYTF. CDR3 coding DNA: TGTGCCAGCAGTACGGGACTCCAGGGCTACACCTTC.

The chain combines TRBV6-2 or TRBV6-3 with TRBJ1-1; unclear D gene. The germline CDR1 and CDR2 sequences are MNHEY and SVGEGT. This CDR3 has 8 amino acids. The V gene lost 5 bases and the J gene lost 11 bases, with 3 bases spanning the gap. The CDR3 spells CASSDAFF. The CDR3 DNA is TGTGCCAGCAGTGACGCTTTCTTT.

The V and J genes are TRBV29-1 and TRBJ2-2, with unresolved D. The CDR3 totals 12 residues. The germline V gene has CDR1 SQVTM and CDR2 ANQGSEA. V lost 4 bases and J lost 1, with 4 bases in between. CDR3 nucleotides: TGCAGCGTTGGCAGGAACACCGGGGAGCTGTTTTTT. Protein product: CSVGRNTGELFF.

The chain is built from TRBV7-9 and TRBJ2-3; D is unclear. CDR1 and CDR2 (germline): SEHNR, FQNEAQ (reference sequence). This CDR3 has 15 amino acids. Trimming took off 5 bases at V and 1 base at J, with 13 bases between the two ends. The DNA for the CDR3 is TGTGCCAGCAGCCCGGGCGCAAGACGCACAGATACGCAGTATTTT. Amino acids: CASSPGARRTDTQYF.

The rearrangement links TRBV10-3 to TRBJ2-1; D not resolved. Deletions cut 8 bases from V and 0 bases from J, with 8 bases between. CDR3 length: 13 residues. In germline, CDR1 is ENHRY, CDR2 SYGVKD. The CDR3 sequence is CAIAPGSYNEQFF. CDR3 DNA sequence: TGTGCCATCGCCCCGGGCTCCTACAATGAGCAGTTCTTC.

This clonotype was counted a single time. The chain employs TRBV12-3 or TRBV12-4 and TRBJ1-1; 7 bases map to TRBD1. This CDR3 has 14 amino acids. Trimming removed 4 bases from V and 6 bases from J; junction bases left unmatched: 8. CDR3 in amino acids: CASSSTGMIAEAFF. The CDR3 nucleotides read TGTGCCAGCAGTTCGACAGGGATGATCGCTGAAGCTTTCTTT.

This sequence joins TRBV29-1 and TRBJ2-2; tentatively, D is TRBD2 (5 bases). This CDR3 spans 14 amino acids. CDR1 is SQVTM, CDR2 ANQGSEA, per germline. Trimming took 3 bases from V and 5 from J, leaving 13 bases between them. Written as DNA, the CDR3 is TGCAGCGTTGATTTATACTCGGGGACCGGGGAGCTGTTTTTT. This sequence encodes CSVDLYSGTGELFF.

The chain employs TRBV29-1 and TRBJ2-3; no clear D. Germline V gives CDR1 SQVTM, CDR2 ANQGSEA. Trimming left V 1 base short and J 6 bases short, with 5 bases between. The CDR3 sequence is 11 residues long. The CDR3 sequence is CSVEVGDTQYF. The DNA for the CDR3 is TGCAGCGTTGAAGTCGGGGATACGCAGTATTTT.

This chain joins TRBV20-1 and TRBJ1-2, with D tentatively TRBD1 (6 bases). The CDR3 runs to 15 residues. V was cut by 0 bases and J by 5 bases, with 16 bases left in between. Germline V gene sequence: CDR1 DFQATT, CDR2 SNEGSKA (reference sequence). The CDR3 DNA is TGCAGTGCTAGAGATCTAGGAGGGCAGGGGTATGGCTACACCTTC. Translating it yields CSARDLGGQGYGYTF.

V gene TRBV18 combines with J gene TRBJ1-1; D unclear. V was shortened by 1 base and J by 8 bases, with 14 bases between the two germline ends. Germline V CDR1 and CDR2: KGHSH, LQKENI. The CDR3 has 14 amino acids. Here the CDR3 reads CASSPLRDPLEAFF. CDR3 DNA sequence: TGTGCCAGCTCACCACTACGGGATCCGCTGGAAGCTTTCTTT.

V usage is TRBV30 and J usage is TRBJ2-1; 7 nucleotides line up with TRBD1. The CDR3 runs to 17 residues. Germline V gives CDR1 GTSNPN, CDR2 SVGIG (reference sequence). The trim removed 3 bases at V and 2 bases at J, leaving 13 bases unmatched. The CDR3 reads CAWRDPHGTVTYNEQFF. The CDR3 DNA reads TGTGCCTGGAGAGACCCCCATGGGACAGTCACCTACAATGAGCAGTTCTTC.

The chain combines TRBV7-9 with TRBJ2-5; 8 nucleotides align to TRBD2. This CDR3 spans 15 amino acids. Germline CDR1 SEHNR, CDR2 FQNEAQ (reference sequence). The junction had 2 bases not matched to a gene; V was cut back by 2 bases and J by 0 bases. The CDR3 spells CASSLLAGNQETQYF. CDR3 DNA: TGTGCCAGCAGCTTACTAGCGGGCAACCAAGAGACCCAGTACTTC.

Concerning this clonotype itself: As the CDR3 is not closed by the conserved phenylalanine or tryptophan, this likely results from a read error. The DNA is left out, because the CDR3 cannot be placed on it with certainty; the CDR3 is given as TCRdb lists it. The rearrangement uses TRBV7-2 and TRBJ2-1; the table's D call TRBD1 went unverified against the DNA. The V gene's germline CDR1 is SGHTA and CDR2 FQGNSA. The CDR3 totals 9 residues, both ends included. CDR3 sequence: CASSSPLEI.

This sequence joins TRBV15 and TRBJ2-5, with D hard to call. The CDR3 length is 14 residues. Trimming left V 0 bases short and J 4 bases short, with 9 bases between. CDR1 and CDR2 (germline): LNHNV, YYDKDF (reference sequence). The CDR3 DNA reads as TGTGCCACCAGCAGAGATCCGGCGTTAGAGACCCAGTACTTC. Translating gives CATSRDPALETQYF.

The V call is TRBV29-1, the J call TRBJ2-1; no firm D call. The germline V gene has CDR1 SQVTM and CDR2 ANQGSEA. V was cut by 0 bases and J by 1 base, with 10 bases left in between. The CDR3 extends over 15 amino acids. The CDR3 bases are TGCAGCGTTGAAGATCGGGCAGAGTCCTACAATGAGCAGTTCTTC. As protein: CSVEDRAESYNEQFF.